Listed below are T cell receptor beta chains from one sample, sequenced in a study of blood T cell repertoires in COVID-19. Clones were sequenced by immunoSEQ multiplex PCR, and TCRdb holds only the in-frame ones, with some missing. The repertoire holds 140,000 to 150,000 clones, with more than 70% as singletons. The sequenced sample consisted of peripheral blood. Receptors were obtained from a human donor in a cohort sampled during active COVID-19. CDR3s include the opening cysteine and the closing phenylalanine or tryptophan. Each record gives: V gene, clone size, D gene, J gene, CDR3 protein, CDR3 DNA. The D gene is left open where the match is weak. A row's size may be missing; if present it is once, few, many or a size class.

TRBV10-3	.	.	TRBJ2-7	CAISDNYEQYF	TGTGCCATCAGTGATAACTACGAGCAGTACTTC
TRBV10-2	.	TRBD1	TRBJ2-7	CASRGDRVREQYF	TGCGCCAGCAGAGGGGACAGGGTGCGCGAGCAGTACTTC
TRBV5-8	.	.	TRBJ1-5	CASSLSEVLWPQHF	TGTGCCAGCAGCCTTTCGGAAGTACTATGGCCCCAGCATTTT
TRBV7-6	.	TRBD2	TRBJ2-1	CASSPGASGAYNEQFF	TGTGCCAGCAGCCCCGGGGCTAGCGGGGCGTACAATGAGCAGTTCTTC
TRBV30	once	.	TRBJ1-5	CAWSVSGVGNQPQHF	TGTGCCTGGAGTGTATCCGGGGTCGGGAATCAGCCCCAGCATTTT
TRBV28	.	.	TRBJ2-7	CASSLRAATPYEQYF	TGTGCCAGCAGTTTGAGGGCGGCGACTCCCTACGAGCAGTACTTC
TRBV7-3	.	TRBD2	TRBJ2-1	CASSLTGLADYNEQFF	TGTGCCAGCAGCTTAACAGGACTAGCGGACTACAATGAGCAGTTCTTC
TRBV30	.	TRBD1	TRBJ2-3	CAWSTPNRGVDTQYF	TGTGCCTGGAGTACACCGAACAGGGGGGTCGATACGCAGTATTTT
TRBV4-3	.	.	TRBJ1-1	CASSPRQHTEAFF	TGCGCCAGCAGCCCTAGACAGCACACTGAAGCTTTCTTT
TRBV28	.	TRBD2	TRBJ2-5	CASRQRASGSWETQYF	TGTGCCAGCAGACAGCGGGCTAGCGGGAGCTGGGAGACCCAGTACTTC
TRBV7-3	few	TRBD2	TRBJ2-1	CASSAGPSGAYNEQFF	TGTGCCAGCAGCGCAGGCCCTAGCGGGGCATACAATGAGCAGTTCTTC
TRBV7-9	.	TRBD1	TRBJ1-2	CASSLPTGVGYTF	TGTGCCAGCAGCTTACCTACAGGGGTAGGCTACACCTTC
TRBV18	.	.	TRBJ2-7	CASSPGRAGRVGQYF	TGTGCCAGCTCACCCGGTCGCGCGGGGCGGGTAGGGCAGTACTTC
TRBV7-2	.	.	TRBJ2-5	CASSLGPIRGAYQETQYF	TGTGCCAGCAGCTTAGGACCCATCAGGGGTGCGTACCAAGAGACCCAGTACTTC
TRBV7-8	.	.	TRBJ2-7	CASSLQDSYEQYF	TGTGCCAGCAGCTTACAGGATAGCTACGAGCAGTACTTC
TRBV7-2	.	TRBD2	TRBJ2-5	CASSLSSGVWETQYF	TGTGCCAGCAGCTTATCCAGCGGGGTCTGGGAGACCCAGTACTTC
TRBV29-1	.	.	TRBJ1-6	CSVGSGYNSPLHF	TGCAGCGTTGGCTCCGGGTATAATTCACCCCTCCACTTT
TRBV2	.	.	TRBJ2-5	CASSSEGVETQYF	TGTGCCAGCAGTTCGGAGGGCGTGGAGACCCAGTACTTC
TRBV28	.	.	TRBJ1-3	CASSPGGGGVDTIYF	TGTGCCAGCAGCCCTGGGGGGGGCGGAGTGGACACCATATATTTT
TRBV7-9	.	.	TRBJ2-7	CASSYGGTSYEQYF	TGTGCCAGCAGCTATGGCGGAACATCCTACGAGCAGTACTTC
TRBV11-2	few	.	TRBJ2-7	CASSRSYEQYF	TGTGCCAGCAGCCGTAGCTACGAGCAGTACTTC
TRBV28	once	TRBD2	TRBJ2-5	CASSLSLAGAGGATQYF	TGTGCCAGCAGTTTATCCCTAGCGGGGGCCGGGGGGGCGACCCAGTACTTC
TRBV11-1	.	TRBD1	TRBJ1-1	CASSLRTGGVSEAFF	TGTGCCAGCAGCTTAAGGACAGGGGGTGTTTCTGAAGCTTTCTTT
TRBV5-1	.	.	TRBJ2-7	CASSSDVPGAAYEQYF	TGCGCCAGCAGCTCGGATGTCCCAGGGGCCGCCTACGAGCAGTACTTC
TRBV19	.	.	TRBJ2-2	CASSWRTGELFF	TGTGCCAGTAGTTGGAGAACCGGGGAGCTGTTTTTT
TRBV3-1/TRBV3-2	.	TRBD1	TRBJ2-7	CASSRRQGSYEQYF	TGTGCCAGCAGCCGCAGACAGGGCTCCTACGAGCAGTACTTC
TRBV9	.	.	TRBJ1-1	CASSRGGNTEAFF	TGTGCCAGCAGTCGCGGAGGGAACACTGAAGCTTTCTTT
TRBV11-2	once	TRBD2	TRBJ2-2	CASLSGGARTGELFF	TGTGCCAGCCTCAGCGGGGGGGCCAGGACCGGGGAGCTGTTTTTT
TRBV5-4	.	TRBD1	TRBJ1-6	CASSLAGGGSPLHF	TGTGCCAGCAGCTTGGCAGGGGGCGGTTCACCCCTCCACTTT
TRBV2	.	TRBD1	TRBJ2-3	CASGAGTGGADTQYF	TGTGCCAGCGGAGCCGGGACAGGGGGTGCAGATACGCAGTATTTT
TRBV9	.	TRBD1	TRBJ1-1	CASSGQGRNTEAFF	TGTGCCAGCAGCGGACAGGGGAGGAACACTGAAGCTTTCTTT
TRBV3-1/TRBV3-2	once	TRBD1	TRBJ1-1	CASSSWTGNTEAFF	TGTGCCAGCAGCTCATGGACAGGGAACACTGAAGCTTTCTTT
TRBV4-1	.	.	TRBJ1-1	CASSQADRTNTEAFF	TGCGCCAGCAGCCAAGCGGACAGAACGAACACTGAAGCTTTCTTT
TRBV10-3	.	.	TRBJ2-3	CAIKELSTDTQYF	TGTGCCATCAAAGAACTTAGCACAGATACGCAGTATTTT
TRBV12-3/TRBV12-4	.	.	TRBJ1-6	CASSSTDSPLHF	TGTGCCAGCAGTTCGACAGATTCACCCCTCCACTTT
TRBV11-3	.	.	TRBJ2-5	CASSQRVAGGGETQYF	TGTGCCAGCAGTCAGAGGGTGGCTGGCGGAGGAGAGACCCAGTACTTC
TRBV12-3/TRBV12-4	.	.	TRBJ1-4	CASKWQADEKLFF	TGTGCCAGCAAGTGGCAGGCCGATGAAAAACTGTTTTTT
TRBV5-1	.	.	TRBJ2-5	CASSLVPSQETQYF	TGCGCCAGCAGCTTGGTTCCCAGCCAAGAGACCCAGTACTTC
TRBV6-6	once	TRBD1	TRBJ2-5	CASSAAGGGVQETQYF	TGTGCCAGCAGCGCGGCAGGGGGCGGGGTTCAAGAGACCCAGTACTTC
TRBV7-2	once	.	TRBJ1-1	CASSSQAGNTEAFF	TGTGCCAGCAGCTCCCAGGCGGGGAACACTGAAGCTTTCTTT
TRBV27	.	.	TRBJ1-4	CASSSSRRWTNEKLFF	TGTGCCAGCAGTTCATCCCGGAGGTGGACTAATGAAAAACTGTTTTTT
TRBV16	.	.	TRBJ2-2	CASSPARGSGELFF	TGTGCCAGCAGCCCCGCAAGGGGCTCCGGGGAGCTGTTTTTT
TRBV7-9	.	.	TRBJ1-1	CASTPKRRNTEAFF	TGTGCCAGCACCCCAAAGCGCAGGAACACTGAAGCTTTCTTT
TRBV7-2	.	TRBD1	TRBJ1-1	CASSAGTATEAFF	TGTGCCAGCAGCGCCGGGACAGCCACTGAAGCTTTCTTT
TRBV19	.	TRBD1	TRBJ1-1	CASRTGGMTEAFF	TGTGCCAGTAGGACAGGGGGAATGACTGAAGCTTTCTTT
TRBV5-1	.	.	TRBJ2-5	CASSLVVAETQYF	TGCGCCAGCAGCTTGGTAGTTGCGGAGACCCAGTACTTC
TRBV9	.	TRBD2	TRBJ2-1	CASSLTGTSGGNEQFF	TGTGCCAGCAGCTTAACCGGGACTAGCGGGGGTAATGAGCAGTTCTTC
TRBV27	.	TRBD2	TRBJ2-1	CASSLMGLAGGPRDNEQFF	TGTGCCAGCAGTTTAATGGGACTAGCGGGAGGGCCTAGAGACAATGAGCAGTTCTTC
TRBV4-1	.	TRBD2	TRBJ2-2	CASRHSVAGENTGELFF	TGCGCCAGCCGTCACAGCGTTGCGGGGGAGAACACCGGGGAGCTGTTTTTT
TRBV28	.	.	TRBJ1-1	CASGSGGTTEAFF	TGTGCCAGCGGGTCCGGGGGGACCACTGAAGCTTTCTTT
TRBV7-9	once	.	TRBJ1-1	CASRITEMNTEAFF	TGTGCCAGCAGGATAACAGAAATGAACACTGAAGCTTTCTTT
TRBV30	.	TRBD2	TRBJ2-3	CAWRLAGGRDTQYF	TGTGCCTGGCGGCTAGCGGGGGGTCGAGATACGCAGTATTTT
TRBV6-5	.	.	TRBJ1-3	CASSYSTGSGNTIYF	TGTGCCAGCAGTTACTCGACTGGGTCTGGAAACACCATATATTTT